This TCR beta chain appears in the sequencing data of a study of vaccination effects on CD4 cells after COVID-19. Across the whole study: Researchers drew samples from a few convalescent patients early and late after vaccination. After the second dose, samples were taken at median day 72.

Germline CDR1 is SGHTA and CDR2 is FQGTGA. Unmatched junction bases numbered 10, after V lost 5 bases and J lost 9 bases. This CDR3 is built from 14 residues. Some clones are missing from TCRdb's copy, which holds only in-frame ones; the method was immunoSEQ multiplex PCR. The sample records 17,000 or so clones, over 60% being singletons. In the case of this clone: The antigen is unknown.

Sequencing in the ViraFEST assay came after antigen-specific CD4+ T cells had been expanded with viral peptide pools, which were used to stimulate PBMC. Following culture for 9 to 11 days, CD4+ T cells were isolated. PCR-confirmed SARS-CoV-2 infection occurred in the person between March and December 2020. Everyone in the study got two shots of either the BNT162b2 or mRNA-1273 vaccine. It was with approximately 10 IU/ml IL-2 and 9.5 to 10 ug/ml peptides that some 1.9 million PBMC per well were cultured. The V and J genes are TRBV7-3 and TRBJ2-1, with TRBD1 matching over 7 bases. This receptor was taken from a human donor who had a prior SARS-CoV-2 infection. This specimen consisted of CD4+ T cells from PBMCs cultured with SARS-CoV-2 spike peptides, obtained after COVID-19 vaccination. The CDR3 region is CASSKTYRGSEQFF. CDR3 DNA sequence: TGTGCCAGCAGCAAGACTTACAGGGGATCTGAGCAGTTCTTC.